The present entry profiles one TCR beta chain with its context. Its antigen remains unknown. The record originates from a study of T cells in pancreatic ductal adenocarcinoma. Overall study findings and caveats: Results skew toward the minority of patients with early-stage disease.

The data were produced by immunoSEQ multiplex PCR, yet TCRdb's version contains in-frame clones alone and is incomplete. The data hold roughly 10,000 clones, with roughly 70% observed a single time. The CDR3 contains 13 residues. V gave up 7 bases and J gave up 1 base; unmatched junction bases: 4. Germline CDR1 reads MRHNA; CDR2 reads SNTAGT. The selected patients with pancreatic ductal adenocarcinoma had surgery but no neoadjuvant therapy. Sequencing was performed on pancreatic tumor tissue. V gene TRBV6-4 combines with J gene TRBJ2-7; 7 bases map to TRBD1. The sequence came from a human donor with pancreatic ductal adenocarcinoma. CDR3 sequence (DNA): TGTGCCAGCACTACAGGGGATTCCTACGAGCAGTACTTC. It yields the protein CASTTGDSYEQYF.